This is a list of T cell receptor beta chains from one sample in a study of shared T cell receptors in the human thymus. The repertoire was sequenced with immunoSEQ multiplex PCR; TCRdb's copy has only in-frame clones and lacks some. This repertoire shows some 720,000 clones, roughly 90% found once; its top ten account for 0.0095% to 0.011%. This sample also appeared in a second study, on human thymus T cells.

Sequencing input: thymocytes. The source of these receptors is a boy under two years old with a congenital heart defect. Each CDR3 is given with its conserved first and last residue. The D gene is left open where the match is weak. Clone size is stated in some rows and not others, as once, few, many or a class when expanded.

>TRBV15|20|NA|TRBJ1-1|TRBD1
TGTGCCACCAGCAGACGACAGGGAGGACACTACCAAAGGGAGGACACTGAAGCTTTCTTT
CATSRRQGGHYQREDTEAFF
>TRBV19|14|few|TRBJ1-2|NA
TGTGCCAGTAGTCCAATCTCGGGAGGGAACGGCTACACCTTC
CASSPISGGNGYTF
>TRBV19|13|NA|TRBJ1-5|NA
TGTGCCAGCATTGGGGCAGGCCCTAGGGCCCAGCATTTT
CASIGAGPRAQHF
>TRBV14|18|NA|TRBJ1-2|TRBD1
TGTGCCAGCAGCCATCCCGAGGGGACAGGACCTTTGGGATATGGCTACACCTTC
CASSHPEGTGPLGYGYTF
>TRBV6-5|16|NA|TRBJ2-5|TRBD1
TGTGCCAGCAGTTCGGGGATTACAGGGGGCCGAGAGACCCAGTACTTC
CASSSGITGGRETQYF
>TRBV5-1|15|NA|TRBJ2-7|TRBD2
TGCGCCAGCAGCCGGACTAGCGGGGAAGTATCCGAGCAGTACTTC
CASSRTSGEVSEQYF
>TRBV7-8|16|NA|TRBJ2-1|TRBD2
TGTGCCAGCAGCGTCTCATCGGGACTACCCTACAATGAGCAGTTCTTC
CASSVSSGLPYNEQFF
>TRBV28|13|NA|TRBJ1-5|NA
TGTGCCAGCAGATCCCAGGGATATCAGCCCCAGCATTTT
CASRSQGYQPQHF
>TRBV5-1|16|once|TRBJ2-3|TRBD2
TGCGCCAGCTCCCCGGGGAAGCGGGAGGGCACAGATACGCAGTATTTT
CASSPGKREGTDTQYF
>TRBV5-1|16|NA|TRBJ2-1|TRBD2
TGCGCCAGCAGCGCTAGCGGGAGCGCTTCCTACAATGAGCAGTTCTTC
CASSASGSASYNEQFF
>TRBV4-2|17|NA|TRBJ2-3|TRBD2
TGTGCCAGCAGCCAAGACCCCGGGACTACCAGCACAGATACGCAGTATTTT
CASSQDPGTTSTDTQYF
>TRBV6-6|16|NA|TRBJ2-7|TRBD1
TGTGCCAGCAGTAGCCAGGGACAGGGCTACTCCTACGAGCAGTACTTC
CASSSQGQGYSYEQYF
>TRBV27|15|NA|TRBJ2-2|TRBD1
TGTGCCAGCAGCATGACAGGGGCCGTTGCCGGGGAGCTGTTTTTT
CASSMTGAVAGELFF
>TRBV11-2|17|NA|TRBJ2-1|TRBD1
TGTGCCAGCAGCTTAGTGGGGTGGGACAGGGCAGTCAATGAGCAGTTCTTC
CASSLVGWDRAVNEQFF
>TRBV4-1|17|NA|TRBJ1-5|NA
TGCGCCAGCAGCCAAGAAGCCGGGACACCCGTCAATCAGCCCCAGCATTTT
CASSQEAGTPVNQPQHF
>TRBV15|16|NA|TRBJ2-7|TRBD2
TGTGCCACCAGCAGAGCCAGACCAACTAGCGCCTACGAGCAGTACTTC
CATSRARPTSAYEQYF
>TRBV7-2|14|NA|TRBJ1-2|TRBD1
TGTGCCAGCAGCTTAGACAGGGGTCACTATGGCTACACCTTC
CASSLDRGHYGYTF
>TRBV7-9|16|NA|TRBJ2-2|TRBD1
TGTGCCAGCAGGGGGACAGAAGGTCCAACGGCCGGGGAGCTGTTTTTT
CASRGTEGPTAGELFF
>TRBV11-3|15|NA|TRBJ1-5|NA
TGTGCCAGCAGCTTCGTCGGGACAACTAATCAGCCCCAGCATTTT
CASSFVGTTNQPQHF
>TRBV19|14|once|TRBJ2-7|TRBD2
TGTGCCAGTACCCCTAGCGGGGGGCACTACGAGCAGTACTTC
CASTPSGGHYEQYF
>TRBV7-3|15|NA|TRBJ2-7|TRBD2
TGTGCCAGCAGCGACAGACTAGCGGGAGGAGGCGAGCAGTACTTC
CASSDRLAGGGEQYF
>TRBV2|14|NA|TRBJ1-1|TRBD1
TGTGCCAGCAGTGAAGCCCTGGAGGACAGGGAGGCTTTCTTT
CASSEALEDREAFF
>TRBV11-2|16|NA|TRBJ1-3|NA
TGTGCCAGCAGCTTAGTCCGGTACAGGGCCGATCACACCATATATTTT
CASSLVRYRADHTIYF
>TRBV7-6|15|NA|TRBJ2-5|NA
TGTGCCAGCAGCTCCCGAGGTAGGGGCTGGGAGACCCAGTACTTC
CASSSRGRGWETQYF
>TRBV6-4|15|NA|TRBJ1-1|NA
TGTGCCAGAAAAAAGGGGGGGCCATTGAACACTGAAGCTTTCTTT
CARKKGGPLNTEAFF
>TRBV2|18|NA|TRBJ2-1|NA
TGTGCCGGACCGAGAGGGAGCTCGCCGGGTGGCTCCTACAATGAGCAGTTCTTC
CAGPRGSSPGGSYNEQFF
>TRBV19|15|NA|TRBJ2-2|NA
TGTGCCAGTATCGGGGGAAGGGAGCGGGCCGGGGAGCTGTTTTTT
CASIGGRERAGELFF
>TRBV30|12|NA|TRBJ1-1|NA
TGTGCCTGGAGTGTTGCGGAGACTGAAGCTTTCTTT
CAWSVAETEAFF
>TRBV10-2|15|NA|TRBJ2-7|TRBD1
TGCGCCAGCAGCTCGGTGGGACAGCCTTCCTACGAGCAGTACTTC
CASSSVGQPSYEQYF
>TRBV4-1|17|NA|TRBJ2-4|TRBD2
TGCGCCAGCAGCCAAGGCAGGACGGGAGGGACCAAAAACATTCAGTACTTC
CASSQGRTGGTKNIQYF
>TRBV11-2|18|NA|TRBJ2-7|TRBD2
TGTGCCAGCAGCTTAGGGCAACCACGACTAGCGGGGGACTACGAGCAGTACTTC
CASSLGQPRLAGDYEQYF
>TRBV19|15|few|TRBJ2-7|NA
TGTGCCAGTAGTGTCCTCGGGGACAACTCCTACGAGCAGTACTTC
CASSVLGDNSYEQYF